The 16 T cell receptor beta chains reported below all come from one sample, sequenced in a study of blood T cell repertoires in COVID-19. The data were produced by immunoSEQ multiplex PCR, yet TCRdb's version contains in-frame clones alone and is incomplete. This table holds over 100,000 clones, 65% to 90% found once. The sample comprised peripheral blood. Receptors originate from an elderly man with acute or convalescent COVID-19.

The table lists this clone with a few counts. J is TRBJ2-3 and V is TRBV4-2, with a possible D match to TRBD2 (5 bases). The germline CDR1 and CDR2 sequences are LGHNA and YNFKEQ. The V gene lost 1 base and the J gene lost 1 base, with 9 bases spanning the gap. The CDR3 is 15 amino acids. CDR3: CASSQGAEGTDTQYF. The CDR3 coding sequence is TGTGCCAGCAGCCAAGGGGCGGAGGGCACAGATACGCAGTATTTT.

This sequence joins TRBV28 and TRBJ2-3; D ambiguous. The CDR3 is 10 amino acids. V shed 10 bases and J shed 8 bases, with 10 bases lying between them. The germline gives CDR1 MDHEN, CDR2 SYDVKM. The CDR3 DNA sequence: TGTGCCACCCGCCGGAGTACGCAGTATTTT. It specifies CATRRSTQYF.

This chain connects TRBV28 to TRBJ1-1, with TRBD1 matching over 8 bases. This CDR3 is built from 16 residues. The germline gives CDR1 MDHEN, CDR2 SYDVKM. J lost 3 bases, V lost 5 bases, and 11 bases had no gene match. The DNA for the CDR3 is TGTGCCAGCAGTGCCTGGACAGGGAACGGTGACACTGAAGCTTTCTTT. Its translation: CASSAWTGNGDTEAFF.

CDR3 bases: TGTGCCAGCAGTTACATCGGCCAGGGCACTGAAGCTTTCTTT. Protein product: CASSYIGQGTEAFF. The V and J genes are TRBV6-5 and TRBJ1-1; D possibly corresponds to TRBD1 (5 bases). Trimming took 2 bases from V and 4 from J, leaving 11 bases between them. Per the germline V gene, CDR1 is MNHEY and CDR2 is SVGAGI. The CDR3 spans 14 residues.

This clone was counted between two and nine times. This sequence joins TRBV5-1 and TRBJ2-1; 9 bases match TRBD1. Germline values: CDR1 SGHRS, CDR2 YFSETQ. The CDR3 length is 17 residues. V was clipped by 3 bases and J by 5 bases; unmatched bases: 12. The CDR3, as DNA: TGCGCCAGCAGCTCACTACAGGGGGCAGGATGGAACAATGAGCAGTTCTTC. Protein sequence: CASSSLQGAGWNNEQFF.

The gene calls are TRBV5-4 and TRBJ2-3, with D tentatively TRBD2 (5 bases). Germline-derived CDR1 and CDR2 are SGHNT and YYREEE (reference sequence). CDR3 size: 12 residues. Trimming took off 6 bases at V and 3 bases at J, with 8 bases between the two ends. The CDR3 reads CASTRGTDTQYF. CDR3 sequence (DNA): TGTGCCAGCACCCGGGGAACAGATACGCAGTATTTT.

This clone was recorded once. This chain joins TRBV5-1 and TRBJ1-1; D might be TRBD1 (6 bases). Trimming shortened V by 4 bases and J by 6 bases, and 10 bases separated the two germline ends. CDR3 length: 12 residues. CDR1 is SGHRS, CDR2 YFSETQ, per germline. The CDR3 loop is CASSTTGSEAFF. CDR3 DNA sequence: TGCGCCAGCAGCACGACAGGTTCTGAAGCTTTCTTT.

This clone appeared a single time. The V gene is TRBV6-1, the J gene TRBJ2-7; 10 bases are shared with TRBD1. V dropped 1 base and J dropped 4; count of bases not matched to a gene: 16. The germline gives CDR1 MNHNS, CDR2 SASEGT. The CDR3 runs to 19 residues. CDR3 loop: CASSEGTLGQGIHRYEQYF. The CDR3 region has the DNA TGTGCCAGCAGTGAAGGTACCTTGGGACAGGGGATCCATCGGTACGAGCAGTACTTC.

The gene calls are TRBV29-1 and TRBJ1-2, with a tentative D call TRBD1 (5 bases). The CDR3 totals 11 residues. Trimming shortened V by 4 bases and J by 4 bases, and 7 bases separated the two germline ends. Germline loops: CDR1 SQVTM, CDR2 ANQGSEA. The CDR3 DNA reads as TGCAGCGTTGGGGGGGGCTATGGCTACACCTTC. Amino acids: CSVGGGYGYTF.

The chain has TRBV7-2 and TRBJ1-2; TRBD1 is a possible D gene (5 bases). The germline V gene encodes CDR1 SGHTA and CDR2 FQGNSA. CDR3 length equals 11 residues. V lost 5 bases to trimming and J lost 11 bases, with 12 bases between them. CDR3 amino acids: CASSPSPGYTF. Here the CDR3 DNA reads TGTGCCAGCAGCCCTTCCCCAGGGTACACCTTC.

J is TRBJ1-3 and V is TRBV6-4; no firm D call. Trimming pared 8 bases from V and 0 bases from J, leaving 14 bases between. The CDR3 loop spans 15 amino acids. Germline V gives CDR1 MRHNA, CDR2 SNTAGT. The CDR3 here is CASFTETSSGNTIYF. The DNA for the CDR3 is TGTGCCAGCTTTACAGAGACGTCCTCTGGAAACACCATATATTTT.

The genes are TRBV12-3 or TRBV12-4 and TRBJ2-2; TRBD1 matches 7 bases. The V and J ends lost 2 bases and 6 bases, in that order; junction bases with no gene match: 0. CDR3 length equals 13 residues. The CDR3 region is CASSLQGAGELFF. CDR3 coding DNA: TGTGCCAGCAGTTTACAGGGGGCCGGGGAGCTGTTTTTT.

J is TRBJ1-1 and V is TRBV5-1, with TRBD1 matching 8 bases. The V gene's germline CDR1 is SGHRS and CDR2 YFSETQ. The J segment lost 5 bases and the V segment lost 0 bases, leaving 6 bases of the junction unmatched. CDR3 length: 15 residues. The CDR3 coding sequence is TGCGCCAGCAGCTTGGGTGCAGGGGGCCGAACTGAAGCTTTCTTT. This encodes CASSLGAGGRTEAFF.

V is TRBV5-8 and J is TRBJ2-7; D possibly corresponds to TRBD2 (5 bases). Between the trimmed V and J ends, which lost 0 bases and 4 bases, there was a span of 20 bases. The germline V gene encodes CDR1 SGHTS and CDR2 YDEGEE. The CDR3 spans 17 residues. The CDR3 DNA follows: TGTGCCAGCAGCTTGGCATTCGCAAGGAAGACGGGGTACGAGCAGTACTTC. The encoded protein is CASSLAFARKTGYEQYF.

This clone was observed a single time. The gene calls are TRBV7-3 and TRBJ2-3; 8 bases are a match to TRBD2. The CDR3 is 16 amino acids. After removal of 2 bases from V and 5 bases from J, the junction contained 9 bases not matched to a gene. The V gene's germline CDR1 is SGHTA and CDR2 FQGTGA. The CDR3 is CASSLGGSGVRDTQYF. The CDR3 DNA follows: TGTGCCAGCAGCTTAGGGGGTAGCGGGGTCAGAGATACGCAGTATTTT. Full variable domain (missing parts from reference TRBV7-3 and TRBJ2-3): GAGVSQTPSNKVTEKGKYVELRCDPISGHTALYWYRQSLGQGPEFLIYFQGTGAADDSGLPNDRFFAVRPEGSVSTLKIQRTERGDSAVYLCASSLGGSGVRDTQYFGPGTRLTVL.

The J gene is TRBJ1-1, the V gene TRBV19; D remains ambiguous. V dropped 6 bases and J dropped 7 bases, with 21 bases sitting between them. This CDR3 has 15 residues. CDR1 and CDR2 (germline): LNHDA, SQIVND (reference sequence). The DNA for the CDR3 is TGTGCCAGTAGCCCAGTCTCGACAAAAAGTCTTGAAGCTTTCTTT. Translating gives CASSPVSTKSLEAFF.